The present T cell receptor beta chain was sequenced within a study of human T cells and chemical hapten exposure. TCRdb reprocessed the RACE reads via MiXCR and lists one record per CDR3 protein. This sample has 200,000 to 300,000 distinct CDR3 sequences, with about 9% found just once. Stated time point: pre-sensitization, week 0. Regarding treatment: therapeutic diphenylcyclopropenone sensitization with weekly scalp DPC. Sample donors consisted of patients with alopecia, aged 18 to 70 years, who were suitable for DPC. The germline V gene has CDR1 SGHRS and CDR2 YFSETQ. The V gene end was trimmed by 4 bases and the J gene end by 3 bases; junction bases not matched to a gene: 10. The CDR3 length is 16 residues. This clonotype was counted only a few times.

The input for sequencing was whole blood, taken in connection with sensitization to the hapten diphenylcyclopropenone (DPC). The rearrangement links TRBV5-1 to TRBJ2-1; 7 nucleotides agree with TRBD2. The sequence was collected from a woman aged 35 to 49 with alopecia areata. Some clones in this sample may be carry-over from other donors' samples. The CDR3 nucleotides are TGCGCCAGCAGCCCCACTAGCGCAGGTAACTACAATGAGCAGTTCTTC. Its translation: CASSPTSAGNYNEQFF.